A selection of T cell receptor beta chains follows, all from one sample in a study of tumor-infiltrating lymphocytes in oesophageal squamous cell carcinoma. TCRdb reanalysed the PCR reads using MiXCR and keeps one entry per CDR3 protein. The sample lists about 22,000 distinct CDR3 sequences, about 35% occurring once. The sequenced material came from esophageal tumor tissue. Receptors originate from a female donor with esophageal squamous cell carcinoma. The CDR3 runs from the conserved cysteine through the conserved F or W. The order of the fields is J gene, D gene, clone size, V gene, CDR3 DNA, CDR3 protein. The D gene is left open where the match is weak. Part of the rows lack a size; the others show once, few, many or a class for expanded clones.

J: TRBJ2-1
D: TRBD2
size: medium-sized
V: TRBV12-3/TRBV12-4
DNA: TGTGCCAGCACTACCGGGACTAGCTATGAGCAGTTCTTC
CDR3: CASTTGTSYEQFF

J: TRBJ2-7
D: TRBD1
size: NA
V: TRBV18
DNA: TGTGCCAGCTCACCCCTTACAGGGGTGCGGGAGCAGTACTTC
CDR3: CASSPLTGVREQYF

J: TRBJ2-7
D: NA
size: medium-sized
V: TRBV6-1
DNA: TGTGCCAGCAGTGAAGCCTTAATGGGAGGCTACGAGCAGTACTTC
CDR3: CASSEALMGGYEQYF

J: TRBJ2-1
D: TRBD2
size: few
V: TRBV6-8
DNA: TGTGCCAGCAGACGGTCTAGCGGGAGTTTCAGTGAGCAGTTCTTC
CDR3: CASRRSSGSFSEQFF

J: TRBJ1-1
D: NA
size: NA
V: TRBV4-1
DNA: TGCGCCAGCAGCCACCCACTGGGGACTGAAGCTTTCTTT
CDR3: CASSHPLGTEAFF

J: TRBJ2-1
D: NA
size: NA
V: TRBV7-3
DNA: TGTGCCAGCAGCCCAGGAGTCTACAATGAGCAGTTCTTC
CDR3: CASSPGVYNEQFF

J: TRBJ2-1
D: TRBD2
size: many
V: TRBV25-1
DNA: TGTGCCAGCAGTGACCTATTAGCGGGAGTGAGGGAACCCTACAATGAGCAGTTCTTC
CDR3: CASSDLLAGVREPYNEQFF

J: TRBJ2-1
D: TRBD2
size: many
V: TRBV11-2
DNA: TGTGCCAGCAGCTTAAGGGTAGCTAGCGGGATACATGAGCAGTTCTTC
CDR3: CASSLRVASGIHEQFF

J: TRBJ2-5
D: TRBD1
size: few
V: TRBV2
DNA: TGTGCCAGCATCAGGGACAGGGGGAGTGTTGAGTACTTC
CDR3: CASIRDRGSVEYF

J: TRBJ2-3
D: TRBD2
size: few
V: TRBV7-2
DNA: TGTGCCAGCAGGCCGACCGGGACTAGCGGGAGGACCTCTTTT
CDR3: CASRPTGTSGRTSF

J: TRBJ2-1
D: NA
size: NA
V: TRBV5-6
DNA: TGTGCCAGCACCCGGACGGTCGATAGAGTCAATGAGCAGTTCTTC
CDR3: CASTRTVDRVNEQFF

J: TRBJ2-7
D: NA
size: many
V: TRBV7-3
DNA: TGTGCCAGCAGCTTAGAGGAAGGGGCCTCCTACAATGAGCAGTACTTC
CDR3: CASSLEEGASYNEQYF

J: TRBJ2-1
D: TRBD2
size: NA
V: TRBV9
DNA: TGTGCCAGCAGCTCCATGGGGACTAGCGGGAGAATTAATGAGCAGTTCTTC
CDR3: CASSSMGTSGRINEQFF

J: TRBJ2-1
D: NA
size: NA
V: TRBV10-3
DNA: TGTGCCATCAGCCCAGGGTCGGGAGCCGACAATGAGCAGTTCTTC
CDR3: CAISPGSGADNEQFF

J: TRBJ2-1
D: NA
size: NA
V: TRBV7-2
DNA: TGTGCCAGCAGCCTCCGACAGGAGGGGAATGAGCAGTTCTTC
CDR3: CASSLRQEGNEQFF

J: TRBJ1-5
D: TRBD1
size: NA
V: TRBV19
DNA: TGTGCCAGTAGTGCAACAGGGGGCAACCAGCCCCAGCATTTT
CDR3: CASSATGGNQPQHF

J: TRBJ2-5
D: TRBD2
size: NA
V: TRBV7-3
DNA: TGTGCCAGCAGCTTAAATAGCGGGAGGGCCGGGAGAGAGACCCAGTACTTC
CDR3: CASSLNSGRAGRETQYF

J: TRBJ2-7
D: TRBD1
size: many
V: TRBV28
DNA: TGTGCCAGCAGTGAAACCCAGGGACAGGGGATCAGTAAGCAGTACTTC
CDR3: CASSETQGQGISKQYF

J: TRBJ2-2
D: NA
size: many
V: TRBV6-1
DNA: TGTGCCAGCAGTGAAGCTCCAGGGGTTGCCACCGGGGAGCTGTTTTTT
CDR3: CASSEAPGVATGELFF

J: TRBJ2-4
D: TRBD1
size: many
V: TRBV18
DNA: TGTGCCAGCTCACCCGACAGGGGCCATTCACCCCTCCACTTC
CDR3: CASSPDRGHSPLHF

J: TRBJ2-7
D: TRBD2
size: once
V: TRBV5-1
DNA: TGCGCCAGCAGGGCTAGCGGGAGCCACGAGCAGTACTTC
CDR3: CASRASGSHEQYF

J: TRBJ2-6
D: TRBD1
size: medium-sized
V: TRBV28
DNA: TGTGCCAGCAGCAGGACAGGGGGTGACTCTGGGGCCAACGTCCTGACTTTC
CDR3: CASSRTGGDSGANVLTF

J: TRBJ1-1
D: NA
size: many
V: TRBV6-1
DNA: TGTGCCAGCAGCCCTCTACACTTACAGAGGACTGAAGCTTTCTTT
CDR3: CASSPLHLQRTEAFF

J: TRBJ2-3
D: NA
size: NA
V: TRBV12-3/TRBV12-4
DNA: TGTGCCAGCATTCCGGGTTACGGAGGGGGGTCGTCATCTGGCACAGATACGCAGTATTTT
CDR3: CASIPGYGGGSSSGTDTQYF

J: TRBJ2-1
D: TRBD2
size: NA
V: TRBV7-3
DNA: TGTGCCAGCAGCCCAGAGGCTAGCGGGGGGTACAATGAGCAGTTCTTC
CDR3: CASSPEASGGYNEQFF

J: TRBJ2-3
D: TRBD2
size: few
V: TRBV19
DNA: TGTGCCAGTAGTGCTAGCGGGAGGGCCTGGACAGATACGCAGTATTTT
CDR3: CASSASGRAWTDTQYF

J: TRBJ1-1
D: TRBD1
size: many
V: TRBV5-6
DNA: TGTGCCAGCAGCTTAATCCCGACAGGGGGTGGTACTGAAGCTTTCTTT
CDR3: CASSLIPTGGGTEAFF

J: TRBJ1-1
D: NA
size: NA
V: TRBV5-4
DNA: TGTGCCAGCAGCTTTGGGGCCGGGACCTCGAACACTGAAGCTTTCTTT
CDR3: CASSFGAGTSNTEAFF

J: TRBJ2-7
D: NA
size: NA
V: TRBV7-2
DNA: TGTGCCAGCAGCTTAGCGATTATGGGCCTGAGCTCCTACGAGCAGTACTTC
CDR3: CASSLAIMGLSSYEQYF

J: TRBJ2-7
D: NA
size: many
V: TRBV5-6
DNA: TGTGCCAGCAGCCCTACCCCCACTGACAGCTCCTACGAGCAGTACTTC
CDR3: CASSPTPTDSSYEQYF

J: TRBJ2-3
D: TRBD1
size: medium-sized
V: TRBV27
DNA: TGTGCCAGCAGTTTATTCGAACCGGGACAGGGGGCAATAGATACGCAGTATTTT
CDR3: CASSLFEPGQGAIDTQYF